This TCR beta chain appears in the sequencing data of a study of tumor-infiltrating lymphocytes in primary liver carcinoma. Study summary: All lesions had stage T1-T3 N0M0 and about 4 to 11 cm widths. Productive TCRbeta reads per sample were roughly 3.5 to 8 million, not differing by tissue. Study-level findings and limits: Tumor-adjacent and tumor-blood pairs shared a smaller degree of overlap than tumor region pairs. A fraction of only about 7-25% of top clones appeared in all five tumor regions.

Comment on this clonotype: Its target is unknown.

TCR beta cDNA was prepared out of around 460 ng total RNA by means of a constant-region primer. Researchers made the TCR beta libraries by running three nested multiplex PCR rounds with slightly modified ARM-PCR. The first two PCR rounds used TRBV1-TRBV30 primers with a Cbeta primer, about 9 cycles each. TCRdb recomputed calls from the multiplex PCR reads with MiXCR, one row per CDR3 protein. The data contain roughly 100,000 distinct CDR3 sequences, about three quarters of them singletons. Unsorted bulk tissue of roughly 18-32 mg yielded co-extracted RNA and DNA. The germline CDR1 and CDR2 sequences are KGHSH and LQKENI. This CDR3 has 14 residues. The ends lost 8 bases at V and 8 bases at J; junction bases unmatched: 8.

The clonotype comes from a woman aged 60-70 years with primary liver carcinoma and hepatitis B virus infection. The specimen sequenced was liver tumor tissue from sampling region 5. Subset described: tumor region T5, tumor centre. This chain connects TRBV18 to TRBJ1-4; TRBD1 aligns across 10 bases. The CDR3 reads CASPRDRGEEKLFF. CDR3 nucleotides: TGTGCCAGCCCACGGGACAGGGGTGAAGAAAAACTGTTTTTT.